The clone carrying this TCR beta chain has more than one count but fewer than ten. Its antigen remains unidentified. Germline loops: CDR1 LNHNV, CDR2 YYDKDF (reference sequence). This CDR3 has 15 amino acids. V was shortened by 0 bases and J by 4 bases, with 13 bases between the two germline ends. This specimen comes from a study of vaccination and CD4 T cells after COVID-19. Study summary: Cells were stimulated with overlapping spike peptide pools from SARS-CoV-2, HCoV-NL63, HCoV-OC43 and HCoV-229E. General study findings and limits: The appearance of a median about 90% of reactive clones in convalescent patients occurred only post-vaccination.

Treatment indicated: 10-day PBMC culture with coronavirus spike peptide pools or control peptides (ViraFEST assay). Before TCRs were sequenced, ViraFEST expanded antigen-specific T cells with peptide pools. Cultured CD4+ T-cell DNA underwent Oncomine TCR Beta short-read sequencing. TCRdb independently ran MiXCR on the PCR reads; one entry per CDR3 protein. The sample lists some 13,000 distinct CDR3 sequences, roughly three fifths occurring once. This receptor was taken from a human donor who had recovered from COVID-19. Sequenced input: CD4+ T cells from blood, cultured in vitro. The genes are TRBV15 and TRBJ2-7, with D tentatively TRBD2 (6 bases). The CDR3 protein is CATSRDPGRSYEQYF. The CDR3, as DNA: TGTGCCACCAGCAGAGATCCAGGGAGGTCGTACGAGCAGTACTTC.